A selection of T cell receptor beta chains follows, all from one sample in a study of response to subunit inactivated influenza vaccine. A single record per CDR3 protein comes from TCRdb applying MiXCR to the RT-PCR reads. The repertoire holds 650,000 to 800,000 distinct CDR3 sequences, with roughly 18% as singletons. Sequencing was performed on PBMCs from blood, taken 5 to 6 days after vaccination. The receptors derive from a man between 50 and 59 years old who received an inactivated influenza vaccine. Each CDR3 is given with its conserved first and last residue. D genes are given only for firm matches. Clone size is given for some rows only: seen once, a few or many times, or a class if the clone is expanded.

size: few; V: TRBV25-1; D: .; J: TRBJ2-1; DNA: TGTGCCAGCAGTGACTTACAGGGAAGTGGCAATGAGCAGTTCTTC; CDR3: CASSDLQGSGNEQFF
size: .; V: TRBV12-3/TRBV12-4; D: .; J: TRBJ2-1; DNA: TGTGCCAGCACCGCCCCGTCCTGGTTCGTTACAAATCAGCAGTTCTTC; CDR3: CASTAPSWFVTNQQFF
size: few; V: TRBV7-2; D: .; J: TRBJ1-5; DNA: TGTGCCAGCAGCTTAGACGGGGGGCGACATCAGCCCCAGCATTTT; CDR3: CASSLDGGRHQPQHF
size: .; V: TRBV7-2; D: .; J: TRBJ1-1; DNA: TGTGCCAGCAGCTTACTCTCTGGGTACACTGAAGCTTTCTTT; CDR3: CASSLLSGYTEAFF
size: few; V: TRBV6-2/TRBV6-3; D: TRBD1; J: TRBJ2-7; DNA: TGTGCCAGCAGACCTCAACAGGGGATCTACGAGCAGTACTTC; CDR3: CASRPQQGIYEQYF
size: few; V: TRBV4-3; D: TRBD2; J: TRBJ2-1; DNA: TGCGCCAGCAGCCAAGTGTGGGGCGGCGGGAGCAATGAGCAGTTCTTC; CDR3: CASSQVWGGGSNEQFF
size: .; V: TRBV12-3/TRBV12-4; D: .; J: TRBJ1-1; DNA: TGTGCCAGCAGCAGTCTCGGACTAGTGAACACTGAAGCTTTCTTT; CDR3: CASSSLGLVNTEAFF
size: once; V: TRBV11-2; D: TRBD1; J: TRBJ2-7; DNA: TGTGCCAGCAGCCGGGACAGGGTCCCATCCTACGAGCAGTACTTC; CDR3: CASSRDRVPSYEQYF
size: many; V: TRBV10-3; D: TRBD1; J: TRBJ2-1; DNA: TGTGCCATCAGTGAGACGGGACAGGGTATATCGGAGCGGGGTCGGAATGAGCAGTTCTTC; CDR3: CAISETGQGISERGRNEQFF
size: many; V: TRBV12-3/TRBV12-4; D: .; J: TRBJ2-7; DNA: TGTGCCAGCAGCTCACAGGGCTACGAGCAGTACTTC; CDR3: CASSSQGYEQYF
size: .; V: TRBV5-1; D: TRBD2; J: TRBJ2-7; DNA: TGCGCCAGCAGCTTGGACGCTAGCGGGAACTACGAGCAGTACTTC; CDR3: CASSLDASGNYEQYF